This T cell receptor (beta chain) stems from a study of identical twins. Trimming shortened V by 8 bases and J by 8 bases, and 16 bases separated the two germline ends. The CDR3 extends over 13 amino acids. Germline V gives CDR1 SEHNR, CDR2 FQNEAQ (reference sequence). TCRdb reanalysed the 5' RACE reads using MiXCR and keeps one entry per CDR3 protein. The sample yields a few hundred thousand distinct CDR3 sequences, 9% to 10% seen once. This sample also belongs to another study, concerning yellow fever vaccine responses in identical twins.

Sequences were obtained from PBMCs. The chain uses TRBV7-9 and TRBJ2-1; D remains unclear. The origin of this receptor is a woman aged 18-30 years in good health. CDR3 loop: CASRTPGVDEQFF. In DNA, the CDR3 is TGTGCCAGCCGAACTCCGGGCGTCGATGAGCAGTTCTTC.